The source of this T cell receptor beta chain is a study of regulatory T cells in long-lasting Graves disease. Combining iRepertoire HTBI primers with Arm-PCR of CDR3 regions, the authors built TCR beta libraries. TCRdb reanalysed the multiplex PCR reads using MiXCR and keeps one entry per CDR3 protein. The table includes 300,000 to 450,000 distinct CDR3 sequences, roughly a sixth detected once. Time point described: newly diagnosed GD, antithyroid drugs for less than 3 months. Preparation of the TCR library used RNA extracted from PBMCs. This clonotype was found many times. Germline loops: CDR1 SGHTA, CDR2 FQGTGA. The CDR3 totals 17 residues. With 3 bases clipped from V and 0 bases from J, the junction kept 8 bases outside the gene matches.

Source: peripheral blood mononuclear cells (PBMCs), taken at new diagnosis, from a patient treated with antithyroid drugs. The clonotype originates from a female donor with Graves disease. This chain uses TRBV7-3 with TRBJ1-1, with TRBD1 matching over 9 bases. As DNA, the CDR3 is TGTGCCAGCAGCTTCAGGGACAGGGCTCCTATGAACACTGAAGCTTTCTTT. This encodes CASSFRDRAPMNTEAFF.